These T cell receptor beta chains were read from a single sample in a study of graft-versus-host responses after intestinal transplantation. No antigen has been identified for these receptors. Profiling relied on immunoSEQ multiplex PCR, and the TCRdb table lists in-frame clones only, not all of them. The table shows 80,000 to 100,000 clones, with more than 85% occurring only once. The source was unstimulated CD4+ T cells sorted from spleen or lymph node cells, collected before intestinal transplant. The receptor source for this set is a human donor who received an intestinal transplant. Both conserved end residues are part of each CDR3. Fields, in order: clone size, J gene, V gene, D gene, CDR3 DNA, CDR3 protein. The D gene is left open where the match is weak. Some rows mark clone size as missing; the rest say once, few, many or name a class of expanded clone.

clone_size: .; j_call: TRBJ2-1; v_call: TRBV5-1; d_call: .; cdr3_nt: TGCGCCAGCAGCTTGGTTGTTGAGGCCCTTGAGCAGTTCTTC; cdr3_aa: CASSLVVEALEQFF
clone_size: once; j_call: TRBJ2-7; v_call: TRBV2; d_call: TRBD2; cdr3_nt: TGTGCCAGCAGTGAACGGACTAGTATCTACGAGCAGTACTTC; cdr3_aa: CASSERTSIYEQYF
clone_size: few; j_call: TRBJ2-7; v_call: TRBV7-2; d_call: TRBD2; cdr3_nt: TGTGCCAGCAGCTTAGGGCTAGCGGGAGCCTACGAGCAGTACTTC; cdr3_aa: CASSLGLAGAYEQYF
clone_size: .; j_call: TRBJ1-1; v_call: TRBV4-2; d_call: .; cdr3_nt: TGTGCCAGCAGCCATATTGGGAGGAACACTGAAGCTTTCTTT; cdr3_aa: CASSHIGRNTEAFF
clone_size: once; j_call: TRBJ2-7; v_call: TRBV30; d_call: .; cdr3_nt: TGTGCCTGGAGTCATTTGTCCAGGGAGGTCTACGAGCAGTACTTC; cdr3_aa: CAWSHLSREVYEQYF
clone_size: .; j_call: TRBJ2-7; v_call: TRBV5-1; d_call: .; cdr3_nt: TGCGCCAGCAGCTTACAGGGCCCCTACGAGCAGTACTTC; cdr3_aa: CASSLQGPYEQYF
clone_size: .; j_call: TRBJ1-2; v_call: TRBV10-3; d_call: TRBD1; cdr3_nt: TGTGCCATCACTTCGGCAGGGGGAAATACTAACTATGGCTACACCTTC; cdr3_aa: CAITSAGGNTNYGYTF
clone_size: .; j_call: TRBJ2-2; v_call: TRBV7-2; d_call: .; cdr3_nt: TGTGCCAGCAGCTGGCAGGCTTACACCGGGGAGCTGTTTTTT; cdr3_aa: CASSWQAYTGELFF
clone_size: .; j_call: TRBJ2-7; v_call: TRBV2; d_call: TRBD2; cdr3_nt: TGTGCCAGCGCAAGGACTAGCGGCCCCTACGAGCAGTACTTC; cdr3_aa: CASARTSGPYEQYF
clone_size: .; j_call: TRBJ1-2; v_call: TRBV11-2; d_call: .; cdr3_nt: TGTGCCAGCAGCTTCGGGGGACTCGAAGGCTACACCTTC; cdr3_aa: CASSFGGLEGYTF
clone_size: .; j_call: TRBJ2-5; v_call: TRBV5-1; d_call: TRBD2; cdr3_nt: TGCGCCAGCAGCGGAACTAGCGGGGGGGCTCAAGAGACCCAGTACTTC; cdr3_aa: CASSGTSGGAQETQYF
clone_size: .; j_call: TRBJ1-6; v_call: TRBV30; d_call: .; cdr3_nt: TGTGCCTCTAATTGGGAGGATTATAATTCACCCCTCCACTTT; cdr3_aa: CASNWEDYNSPLHF
clone_size: .; j_call: TRBJ2-5; v_call: TRBV9; d_call: .; cdr3_nt: TGTGCCAGCAGCGTCGGAGTATCCGGAGAGACCCAGTACTTC; cdr3_aa: CASSVGVSGETQYF
clone_size: .; j_call: TRBJ1-1; v_call: TRBV5-1; d_call: TRBD1; cdr3_nt: TGCGCCAGCAGCTTAACGACAGGGGGCACTGAAGCTTTCTTT; cdr3_aa: CASSLTTGGTEAFF
clone_size: .; j_call: TRBJ2-2; v_call: TRBV6-1; d_call: .; cdr3_nt: TGTGCCAGCACCACCAAGGGGGAAACCGGGGAGCTGTTTTTT; cdr3_aa: CASTTKGETGELFF
clone_size: .; j_call: TRBJ2-5; v_call: TRBV11-2; d_call: .; cdr3_nt: TGTGCCAGCAGCGGGGGGATCCAAGAGACCCAGTACTTC; cdr3_aa: CASSGGIQETQYF
clone_size: .; j_call: TRBJ2-3; v_call: TRBV29-1; d_call: TRBD2; cdr3_nt: TGCAGCGTTACACCCGGGACTAGCGGGATCACAGATACGCAGTATTTT; cdr3_aa: CSVTPGTSGITDTQYF
clone_size: .; j_call: TRBJ2-3; v_call: TRBV5-1; d_call: .; cdr3_nt: TGCGCCAGCAGCTTGGAGTATGAGGATACGCAGTATTTT; cdr3_aa: CASSLEYEDTQYF
clone_size: .; j_call: TRBJ1-5; v_call: TRBV30; d_call: .; cdr3_nt: TGTGCCTGGAGTGGGGCAGATAATCAGCCCCAGCATTTT; cdr3_aa: CAWSGADNQPQHF
clone_size: .; j_call: TRBJ2-7; v_call: TRBV18; d_call: TRBD2; cdr3_nt: TGTGCCAGCTCACCCTACCTCGGGGTAGCGGGGTGGGACGAGCAGTACTTC; cdr3_aa: CASSPYLGVAGWDEQYF
clone_size: .; j_call: TRBJ2-2; v_call: TRBV30; d_call: TRBD2; cdr3_nt: TGTGCCTGGAGTGTACTACCTAGCGGGAACACCGGGGAGCTGTTTTTT; cdr3_aa: CAWSVLPSGNTGELFF
clone_size: .; j_call: TRBJ1-1; v_call: TRBV5-1; d_call: .; cdr3_nt: TGCGCCAGCAGCTTGGACAGGAACACTGAAGCTTTCTTT; cdr3_aa: CASSLDRNTEAFF
clone_size: .; j_call: TRBJ2-7; v_call: TRBV7-6; d_call: .; cdr3_nt: TGTGCCAGCAGCTCGTTTACCTACGAGCAGTACTTC; cdr3_aa: CASSSFTYEQYF
clone_size: few; j_call: TRBJ2-7; v_call: TRBV29-1; d_call: TRBD1; cdr3_nt: TGCAGCGTTGGACAGGGTAGGCACGAGCAGTACTTC; cdr3_aa: CSVGQGRHEQYF
clone_size: .; j_call: TRBJ2-3; v_call: TRBV7-8; d_call: TRBD2; cdr3_nt: TGTGCCAGCAGCTTAGCGCTGACTAGCGGGAGGGCCACAGATACGCAGTATTTT; cdr3_aa: CASSLALTSGRATDTQYF
clone_size: .; j_call: TRBJ1-1; v_call: TRBV5-1; d_call: TRBD1; cdr3_nt: TGCGCCAGCAGCCCGACAGGGTTCGTGGGCACTGAAGCTTTCTTT; cdr3_aa: CASSPTGFVGTEAFF
clone_size: .; j_call: TRBJ1-2; v_call: TRBV4-3; d_call: .; cdr3_nt: TGCGCCAGCAGCCAAGGCAGGGACTATGGCTACACCTTC; cdr3_aa: CASSQGRDYGYTF
clone_size: few; j_call: TRBJ2-2; v_call: TRBV4-3; d_call: TRBD1; cdr3_nt: TGCGCCAGCAGCCAAGAAGCCAGGGGGCGATACACCGGGGAGCTGTTTTTT; cdr3_aa: CASSQEARGRYTGELFF
clone_size: .; j_call: TRBJ2-7; v_call: TRBV5-4; d_call: TRBD2; cdr3_nt: TGTGCCAGCAGTGTCGAGGGCAGTAATAGCGGGCATACCTACGAGCAGTACTTC; cdr3_aa: CASSVEGSNSGHTYEQYF
clone_size: .; j_call: TRBJ2-7; v_call: TRBV5-1; d_call: TRBD1; cdr3_nt: TGCGCCAGCAGCTTGATGTCAGGGGGTTCCTATTTCCCCTTTTACGAGCAGTACTTC; cdr3_aa: CASSLMSGGSYFPFYEQYF
clone_size: few; j_call: TRBJ2-5; v_call: TRBV30; d_call: TRBD2; cdr3_nt: TGTGCCTGGAGAACTAGCGGGGGGGCAAAGACCCAGTACTTC; cdr3_aa: CAWRTSGGAKTQYF
clone_size: .; j_call: TRBJ2-5; v_call: TRBV5-1; d_call: .; cdr3_nt: TGCGCCAGCAGCTTTCTAGCAGGGGGGTACCAAGAGACCCAGTACTTC; cdr3_aa: CASSFLAGGYQETQYF
clone_size: .; j_call: TRBJ1-3; v_call: TRBV9; d_call: .; cdr3_nt: TGTGCCAGCAGCGTGGCCTCTGGAAACACCATATATTTT; cdr3_aa: CASSVASGNTIYF
clone_size: .; j_call: TRBJ2-1; v_call: TRBV4-1; d_call: TRBD1; cdr3_nt: TGCGCCAGCAGACAAGGACAGGGGGCGAGAGATGAGCAGTTCTTC; cdr3_aa: CASRQGQGARDEQFF
clone_size: .; j_call: TRBJ2-3; v_call: TRBV19; d_call: TRBD1; cdr3_nt: TGTGCCAGTAGAGGAAGGACAGGGGATGGCGGCACAGATACGCAGTATTTT; cdr3_aa: CASRGRTGDGGTDTQYF
clone_size: .; j_call: TRBJ2-1; v_call: TRBV6-6; d_call: TRBD2; cdr3_nt: TGTGCCAGCAGGCGCGGACTAGCGGGAGTTTACAATGAGCAGTTCTTC; cdr3_aa: CASRRGLAGVYNEQFF
clone_size: .; j_call: TRBJ2-3; v_call: TRBV5-1; d_call: TRBD2; cdr3_nt: TGCGCCAGCCAGAGCCTAGCGGTTAGCACAGATACGCAGTATTTT; cdr3_aa: CASQSLAVSTDTQYF
clone_size: .; j_call: TRBJ1-1; v_call: TRBV4-3; d_call: .; cdr3_nt: TGCGCCAGCAGCCAAGGGCCAGTTGAACCGAACACTGAAGCTTTCTTT; cdr3_aa: CASSQGPVEPNTEAFF